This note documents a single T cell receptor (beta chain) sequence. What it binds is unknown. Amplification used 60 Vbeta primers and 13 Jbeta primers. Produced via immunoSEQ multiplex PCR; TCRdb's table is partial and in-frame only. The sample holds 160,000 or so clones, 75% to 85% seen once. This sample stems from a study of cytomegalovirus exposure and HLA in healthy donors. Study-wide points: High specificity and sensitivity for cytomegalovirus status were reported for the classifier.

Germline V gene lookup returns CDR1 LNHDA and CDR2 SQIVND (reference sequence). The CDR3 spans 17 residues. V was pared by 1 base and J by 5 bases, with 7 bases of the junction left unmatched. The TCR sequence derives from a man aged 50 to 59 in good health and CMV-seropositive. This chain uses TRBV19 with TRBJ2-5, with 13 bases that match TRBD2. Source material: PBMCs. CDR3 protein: CASSIGTSGRMRETQYF. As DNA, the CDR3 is TGTGCCAGTAGTATAGGGACTAGCGGGAGAATGAGGGAGACCCAGTACTTC.